The rows below give T cell receptor beta chains drawn from one sample of a study of beta chain features in type 1 diabetes. Method: immunoSEQ multiplex PCR; TCRdb's copy keeps in-frame clones and lacks some. The sample lists under 950,000 clones; roughly 15% were seen once. Sequencing input: naive CD4+ T cells from blood. These TCRs come from a woman aged 18-29 years in good health. The CDR3 runs from the conserved cysteine through the conserved F or W. The D gene is left open where the match is weak. Some rows have no size entry. The others give once, few or many, or a class for an expanded clone.

clone size	D gene	V gene	J gene	CDR3 DNA	CDR3 protein
few	.	TRBV13	TRBJ2-2	TGTGCCAGCAGCTTAGGCGGAGCCTCCCGCGCCGGGGAGCTGTTTTTT	CASSLGGASRAGELFF
few	.	TRBV28	TRBJ1-5	TGTGCCAGCCGACCGGCCGGGGGCAATCAGCCCCAGCATTTT	CASRPAGGNQPQHF
few	TRBD1	TRBV27	TRBJ1-1	TGTGCCAGCAGTTTGTTAGGGACAGGGTTGGCTTTCTTT	CASSLLGTGLAFF
.	TRBD2	TRBV19	TRBJ2-1	TGTGCCAGTAGTATGGGACTAGATCGTAAGTCGAAGTTCTTC	CASSMGLDRKSKFF
few	.	TRBV28	TRBJ1-2	TGTGCCAGCAGTCCCGGACGTGACTATGGCTACACCTTC	CASSPGRDYGYTF
.	.	TRBV14	TRBJ2-2	TGTGCCAGCAGCCAAGTCGGACCCGGGAACACCGGGGAGCTGTTTTTT	CASSQVGPGNTGELFF
few	.	TRBV5-8	TRBJ2-1	TGTGCCAGCAGCTTGGTTCTAGCGCCACTTAGCAGGTACAATGAGCAGTTCTTC	CASSLVLAPLSRYNEQFF
.	.	TRBV28	TRBJ1-5	TGTGCCAGCAGTGTGGGCAGTGGCAATCAGCCCCAGCATTTT	CASSVGSGNQPQHF
.	.	TRBV6-6	TRBJ1-3	TGTGCCAGCGTAGTAAGGGATACCGGAAACACCATATATTTT	CASVVRDTGNTIYF
.	.	TRBV28	TRBJ2-1	TGTGCCAGCAGTTTACAATATGAGCAGTTCTTC	CASSLQYEQFF